The 14 T cell receptor beta chains in this list originate from one sample, sequenced in a study of blood T cells in healthy people across ages. It was with a sample-barcoded 5' primer and a J-beta primer mix that a second PCR of roughly 7 to 12 cycles was run. TCRdb reanalysed the 5' RACE reads using MiXCR and keeps one entry per CDR3 protein. The sample gives some 940,000 distinct CDR3 sequences, roughly 28% of which show up once; 9.5% to 13% is in the top ten. The same data also went into a second study, on T cells of mothers and their children.

The material sequenced was blood. The receptors were gathered from a woman between 40 and 50 years old in good health.

This clonotype was recorded at least ten times. This chain connects TRBV5-1 to TRBJ1-2; no reliable D call. The CDR3 covers 14 residues. Germline V gene lookup returns CDR1 SGHRS and CDR2 YFSETQ. V was shortened by 6 bases and J by 2 bases, with 14 bases between the two germline ends. The CDR3 DNA reads TGCGCCAGCACGTCGGACGTACTCAACTATGGCTACACCTTC. It yields the protein CASTSDVLNYGYTF.

The chain carries TRBV11-2 and TRBJ2-1, with unresolved D. Germline loops: CDR1 SGHAT, CDR2 FQNNGV. CDR3 size: 16 residues. The germline V and J ends were trimmed by 2 bases and 2 bases, with 13 bases remaining between them. The CDR3 bases are TGTGCCAGCAGCTTACAGGCTCCCGTGACCTACAATGAGCAGTTCTTC. Its translation: CASSLQAPVTYNEQFF. The full variable domain, its missing parts supplied by reference TRBV11-2 and TRBJ2-1, is EAGVAQSPRYKIIEKRQSVAFWCNPISGHATLYWYQQILGQGPKLLIQFQNNGVVDDSQLPKDRFSAERLKGVDSTLKIQPAKLEDSAVYLCASSLQAPVTYNEQFFGPGTRLTVL.

As for this clonotype: The junction and the germline gene differ at one end; a read error may be behind it. V and J are TRBV3-1 and TRBJ2-6, with D tentatively TRBD1 or TRBD2 (5 bases each). Germline V CDR1 and CDR2: LGHDT, YNNKEL (reference sequence). The CDR3 spans 16 residues. The CDR3 spells CAGSQGGSLGANVLTF. The CDR3 coding sequence is TGTGCCGGCAGCCAAGGCGGGTCTCTCGGGGCCAATGTCCTGACTTTC.

The chain joins TRBV7-3 to TRBJ2-1; TRBD1 matches at 8 bases. Looked up from germline, CDR1 is SGHTA and CDR2 is FQGTGA. The length of the CDR3 is 15 residues. V trimming: 5 bases; J trimming: 7 bases; junction bases outside the gene matches: 10. The chain's CDR3 is CASSVSGQVKNEQFF. CDR3 DNA sequence: TGTGCCAGCAGCGTTTCGGGACAGGTTAAGAATGAGCAGTTCTTC.

The sample holds a few counts of this clonotype. The J gene is TRBJ2-7, the V gene TRBV24-1; D might be TRBD1 (5 bases). Trimming took off 8 bases at V and 3 bases at J, with 7 bases between the two ends. This CDR3 is built from 11 residues. Germline CDR1 reads KGHDR; CDR2 reads SFDVKD. For the CDR3, the DNA is TGTGCCACCACCGACAGCTACGAGCAGTACTTC. Translation: CATTDSYEQYF.

J is TRBJ1-4 and V is TRBV3-1; D gene unclear. The germline gives CDR1 LGHDT, CDR2 YNNKEL (reference sequence). The CDR3 spans 14 residues. The V end lost 2 bases, the J end lost 0 bases, and 4 bases lay between the germline ends. The chain's CDR3 is CASSQKATNEKLFF. CDR3 nucleotides: TGTGCCAGCAGCCAAAAAGCAACTAATGAAAAACTGTTTTTT.

In the case of this clonotype: A read error may explain this, as a much larger clone is one base away. The J gene is TRBJ2-1, the V gene TRBV5-1; D not resolved. The J call could be wrong; TRBJ2-7 is a better fit for the DNA end. CDR3 length equals 14 residues. Germline CDR1 SGHRS, CDR2 YFSETQ. The CDR3 nucleotides read TGCGCCAGCAGCTCATTTTGGACCTACAATGAGCAGTACTTC. Protein product: CASSSFWTYNEQYF.

This chain uses TRBV19 with TRBJ2-6, with D uncertain. The CDR3 runs 15 residues. CDR1 and CDR2 (germline): LNHDA, SQIVND (reference sequence). V was pared by 3 bases and J by 0 bases, with 6 bases between. The CDR3 bases are TGTGCCAGTAGTATGGGCAGCTCTGGGGCCAACGTCCTGACTTTC. Its translation is CASSMGSSGANVLTF.

The sample holds a few counts of this clonotype. V and J are TRBV7-3 and TRBJ2-3; D gene unclear. CDR3 size: 14 residues. Trimming removed 1 base from V and 3 bases from J, with 8 bases in between. Germline CDR1 SGHTA, CDR2 FQGTGA. CDR3 in amino acids: CASSLNLGTDTQYF. The CDR3 DNA is TGTGCCAGCAGCTTAAATTTAGGAACAGATACGCAGTATTTT.

The gene calls are TRBV5-1 and TRBJ2-5; D may be TRBD1 or TRBD2 (5 bases each). This CDR3 contains 16 residues. The V gene's germline CDR1 is SGHRS and CDR2 YFSETQ. Trimming took off 0 bases at V and 1 base at J, with 13 bases between the two ends. Here the CDR3 reads CASSLGLGATQETQYF. In DNA, the CDR3 is TGCGCCAGCAGCTTGGGCCTCGGGGCAACCCAAGAGACCCAGTACTTC.

The V gene is TRBV29-1, the J gene TRBJ2-2; D gene ambiguous. This CDR3 comprises 12 residues. Per germline, CDR1 SQVTM and CDR2 ANQGSEA. Trimming shortened V by 7 bases and J by 3 bases, and 9 bases separated the two germline ends. The DNA of the CDR3 is TGCAGCGCGACGAAAGACACCGGGGAGCTGTTTTTT. Protein: CSATKDTGELFF.

This clonotype appeared once. V is TRBV6-4 and J is TRBJ1-1, with 7 bases that match TRBD1. With V trimmed by 5 bases and J by 5 bases, 8 bases remained unmatched. The CDR3 covers 14 residues. Germline lookup yields CDR1 MRHNA and CDR2 SNTAGT. The DNA of the CDR3 is TGTGCCAGCAGTCCTGGACAGGAAGGGACTGAAGCTTTCTTT. Its translation is CASSPGQEGTEAFF.

This clonotype was detected many times. The genes are TRBV27 and TRBJ1-6; the match to TRBD1 covers 8 bases. The V segment lost 4 bases and the J segment 8 bases; nucleotides outside the gene matches: 10. The CDR3 has 16 amino acids. Germline values: CDR1 MNHEY, CDR2 SMNVEV (reference sequence). The CDR3 DNA reads TGTGCCAGCAGTTCATTGGGGGACAGGTCCTATTCACCCCTCCACTTT. Amino acids: CASSSLGDRSYSPLHF.

The chain links TRBV27 to TRBJ2-3; D uncertain. Germline values: CDR1 MNHEY, CDR2 SMNVEV (reference sequence). V lost 3 bases and J lost 3, with 10 bases in between. This CDR3 has 14 amino acids. CDR3 protein: CASSFQEVTDTQYF. The CDR3 DNA sequence: TGTGCCAGCAGTTTTCAAGAGGTTACAGATACGCAGTATTTT.